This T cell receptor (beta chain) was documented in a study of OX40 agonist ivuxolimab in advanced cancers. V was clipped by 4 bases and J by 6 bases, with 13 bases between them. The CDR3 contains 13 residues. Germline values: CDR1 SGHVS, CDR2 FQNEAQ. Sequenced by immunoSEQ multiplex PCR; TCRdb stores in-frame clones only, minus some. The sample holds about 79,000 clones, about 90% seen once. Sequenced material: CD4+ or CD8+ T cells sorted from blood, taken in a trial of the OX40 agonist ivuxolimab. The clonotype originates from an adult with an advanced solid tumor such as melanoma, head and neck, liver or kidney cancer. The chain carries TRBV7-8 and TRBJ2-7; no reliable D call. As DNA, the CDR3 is TGTGCCAGCAGCTCCCGAGTAACGGGCGAGCAGTACTTC. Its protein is CASSSRVTGEQYF.